The clone carrying this T cell receptor beta chain has only a few counts. Its antigen is unknown. The PCR made use of 60 Vbeta and 13 Jbeta primers. The table came from immunoSEQ multiplex PCR; TCRdb's copy has only in-frame clones and leaves some out. The profile covers over 150,000 clones, with 84% appearing a single time and about 4.9% taken by the ten largest. The record originates from a study of cytomegalovirus exposure and HLA in healthy donors. Study-wide findings and caveats: Based on reports, TCR beta sequences accurately predicted HLA-A and HLA-B alleles for most subjects. Analyzed later, most CMV-associated TCR beta chains appeared HLA-restricted. Some V segments (TRBV6-2 and TRBV6-3 among them) were excluded as indistinguishable. A later analysis found TCR association rates differed by HLA locus, highest for DRB1 and lowest for HLA-C.

The CDR3 has 14 residues. Germline V gene sequence: CDR1 SGHDN, CDR2 FVKESK. V was shortened by 4 bases and J by 7 bases, with 13 bases between the two germline ends. Sequences were obtained from PBMCs. V is TRBV14 and J is TRBJ2-2; D is unresolved. The TCR originated in a man between 18 and 29 years old in good health and CMV-seronegative. The CDR3 is CASSRDIRNGELFF. DNA for the CDR3: TGTGCCAGCAGCCGCGACATTAGGAACGGGGAGCTGTTTTTT.